This note documents a single TCR beta chain sequence. This sample stems from a study of T cells in Graves' hyperthyroidism and ophthalmopathy. Study-level information: Peripheral blood was collected at initial diagnosis, before any treatment.

This CDR3 region has 14 residues. V was shortened by 1 base and J by 1 base, with 8 bases between the two germline ends. The germline gives CDR1 MGHRA, CDR2 YSYEKL. Exclusion of patients followed from uncontrolled infection, other autoimmune disease, pregnancy or lactation. Each diagnosis was grounded in clinical symptoms, serum thyroxine and TRAb, thyroid ultrasound, and orbital computed tomography. Around 10 ml fresh peripheral blood yielded the PBMCs. RNA transcripts gave rise to amplified TCR beta CDR3 regions. When the TCR CDR3 underwent first-round RT-PCR, the HTBI primer set was used. TCRdb re-derived calls from the multiplex PCR reads in MiXCR, one entry per CDR3 protein. The table has 650,000 to 700,000 distinct CDR3 sequences, approximately 15% seen once; the top ten hold around 15%.

V is TRBV4-1 and J is TRBJ2-7, with D unclear. The sequenced sample was blood. This clonotype was obtained from a middle-aged man with Graves' hyperthyroidism. The CDR3 protein is CASSQVGRSYEQYF. The CDR3 coding sequence is TGCGCCAGCAGCCAAGTCGGCAGATCCTACGAGCAGTACTTC.